The 27 T cell receptor beta chains below were found in one sample sequenced in a study of T cells in Graves' hyperthyroidism and ophthalmopathy. TCR beta CDR3 region amplification was performed from RNA transcripts. Initially, a first-round RT-PCR of the TCR CDR3 employed the HTBI primer set. In TCRdb, the multiplex PCR reads were re-called with MiXCR into one record per CDR3 protein. Among roughly 200,000 distinct CDR3 sequences listed, about 16% were seen once. Material: blood. These receptors all come from a middle-aged man with Graves' hyperthyroidism.

This clonotype has ten or more counts. The chain carries TRBV5-1 and TRBJ2-3; D unresolved. The CDR3 contains 16 residues. V gave up 0 bases and J gave up 0 bases, with 11 bases separating them. Germline CDR1 is SGHRS and CDR2 is YFSETQ. The CDR3, as DNA: TGCGCCAGCAGCTTGGGCACCAACCCTAGCACAGATACGCAGTATTTT. This codes for CASSLGTNPSTDTQYF.

This clonotype has at least ten counts. This chain uses TRBV20-1 with TRBJ2-7, with D tentatively TRBD1 (6 bases). Germline-derived CDR1 and CDR2 are DFQATT and SNEGSKA (reference sequence). The V end was cut by 6 bases, the J end by 3 bases, with 15 bases between. The CDR3 runs 13 residues. The CDR3 sequence: CSAAWDTRYEQYF. CDR3 nucleotide sequence: TGCAGTGCCGCTTGGGACACTCGCTACGAGCAGTACTTC.

In this sample, this clonotype turned up many times. This chain links TRBV10-3 with TRBJ1-1; D may be TRBD1 (5 bases). The CDR3 is 15 amino acids. Germline assignment: CDR1 ENHRY and CDR2 SYGVKD. V lost 3 bases, J lost 3 bases, and 14 bases lay in between. The CDR3 bases are TGTGCCATCAGTGAAGGAGGAGGAGGGGACACTGAAGCTTTCTTT. It specifies CAISEGGGGDTEAFF.

This chain uses TRBV30 with TRBJ1-5; TRBD1 might be the D (6 bases). The germline CDR1 and CDR2 sequences are GTSNPN and SVGIG (reference sequence). The length of the CDR3 is 12 residues. V shed 4 bases and J shed 7 bases, with 11 bases lying between them. The CDR3, as DNA: TGTGCCTGGAACAAACAGGGACAGCCCCAGCATTTT. It encodes CAWNKQGQPQHF.

This clonotype came up many times. V usage is TRBV11-2 and J usage is TRBJ2-1, with a possible D match to TRBD2 (6 bases). The V gene lost 5 bases and the J gene lost 4 bases, with 18 bases spanning the gap. From germline, CDR1 is SGHAT and CDR2 FQNNGV. CDR3 size: 16 residues. The CDR3 coding sequence is TGTGCCAGCAGCCCGGAGGCGGGAATAGCGTACAATGAGCAGTTCTTC. Its protein product is CASSPEAGIAYNEQFF.

Ten or more counts support this clonotype. The chain links TRBV20-1 to TRBJ2-4; D might be TRBD1 or TRBD2, each matching 5 bases. The CDR3 sequence is 14 residues long. Deletions cut 1 base from V and 9 bases from J, with 16 bases between. Germline V gene data show CDR1 as DFQATT and CDR2 as SNEGSKA (reference sequence). The CDR3 DNA sequence: TGCAGTGCTAGAGTAGGGGCTCAGAGGGGCATTCAGTACTTC. Translation gives CSARVGAQRGIQYF.

This clonotype has ten or more counts. J is TRBJ2-1 and V is TRBV20-1, with D perhaps matching TRBD2 (7 bases). This CDR3 region has 15 residues. Trimming cost V 0 bases and J 5 bases, with 14 bases left between them. From germline, CDR1 is DFQATT and CDR2 SNEGSKA (reference sequence). The DNA of the CDR3 is TGCAGTGCTAGAGAGGGGGGGGGGCCCCACAATGAGCAGTTCTTC. Its translation is CSAREGGGPHNEQFF.

CDR3 amino acids: CASRKRPYSNQPQHF. DNA of the CDR3: TGTGCCAGCAGGAAGAGACCCTATAGCAATCAGCCCCAGCATTTT. This chain links TRBV28 with TRBJ1-5, with unresolved D. CDR3 length equals 15 residues. V lost 6 bases to trimming and J lost 0 bases, with 12 bases between them. Germline V CDR1 and CDR2: MDHEN, SYDVKM. Complete variable domain (other parts from reference TRBV28 and TRBJ1-5): DVKVTQSSRYLVKRTGEKVFLECVQDMDHENMFWYRQDPGLGLRLIYFSYDVKMKEKGDIPEGYSVSREKKERFSLILESASTNQTSMYLCASRKRPYSNQPQHFGDGTRLSIL.

The chain links TRBV29-1 to TRBJ2-1; 7 bases are a match to TRBD1. V trimming: 3 bases; J trimming: 4 bases; junction bases outside the gene matches: 12. Germline V lookup: CDR1 SQVTM, CDR2 ANQGSEA. CDR3 length: 16 residues. The CDR3 bases are TGCAGCGTTGATTACAGCCGGGACAGCGATTACAATGAGCAGTTCTTC. This translates into CSVDYSRDSDYNEQFF.

This clonotype has a handful of counts. One junction end disagrees with the germline gene, perhaps due to a read error. The genes are TRBV5-1 and TRBJ2-3; D unresolved. This CDR3 contains 15 residues. Per the germline V gene, CDR1 is SGHRS and CDR2 is YFSETQ. CDR3 region: CAGSPVMGSTDTQYF. DNA of the CDR3: TGCGCCGGCAGCCCGGTTATGGGGAGCACAGATACGCAGTATTTT.

The J gene is TRBJ2-2, the V gene TRBV5-8; the match to TRBD2 covers 7 bases. The V gene end was trimmed by 1 base and the J gene end by 2 bases; junction bases not matched to a gene: 2. The CDR3 is 15 residues long. The germline V gene has CDR1 SGHTS and CDR2 YDEGEE. The DNA for the CDR3 is TGTGCCAGCAGCTTGCGGGACTATAACACCGGGGAGCTGTTTTTT. Translation: CASSLRDYNTGELFF.

V is TRBV4-2 and J is TRBJ2-3; the match to TRBD2 covers 8 bases. Germline V gene sequence: CDR1 LGHNA, CDR2 YNFKEQ. V trimming: 0 bases; J trimming: 1 base; junction bases outside the gene matches: 6. The CDR3 runs to 17 residues. The CDR3 DNA follows: TGTGCCAGCAGCCAAGAGCTACTAGCGGCCGGCACAGATACGCAGTATTTT. Residues: CASSQELLAAGTDTQYF.

This clonotype was seen many times. The rearrangement joins TRBV2 to TRBJ2-5, with D possibly TRBD2 on 5 matching bases. The germline V and J ends were trimmed by 7 bases and 9 bases, with 18 bases remaining between them. Germline V CDR1 and CDR2: SNHLY, FYNNEI. CDR3 length: 13 residues. CDR3 sequence reads: CASKMPGIAAQYF. As DNA, the CDR3 is TGTGCCAGCAAGATGCCGGGGATAGCAGCCCAGTACTTC. Looking up the rest from reference TRBV2 and TRBJ2-5 gives the full variable domain: EPEVTQTPSHQVTQMGQEVILRCVPISNHLYFYWYRQILGQKVEFLVSFYNNEISEKSEIFDDQFSVERPDGSNFTLKIRSTKLEDSAMYFCASKMPGIAAQYFGPGTRLLVL.

This clonotype was observed at least ten times. The chain joins TRBV20-1 to TRBJ2-7; D gene unclear. Trimming shortened V by 7 bases and J by 3 bases, and 16 bases separated the two germline ends. The CDR3 sequence is 13 residues long. Germline V lookup: CDR1 DFQATT, CDR2 SNEGSKA (reference sequence). The CDR3 DNA reads as TGCAGTGTGGGCGGTCAGGTCGACTACGAGCAGTACTTC. Residues: CSVGGQVDYEQYF.

This chain links TRBV6-6 with TRBJ2-6; D gene ambiguous. The CDR3 sequence is 17 residues long. The germline CDR1 and CDR2 sequences are MNHNY and SVGAGI (reference sequence). V lost 2 bases to trimming and J lost 0 bases, with 11 bases between them. The chain's CDR3 is CASSYGRPSSGANVLTF. CDR3 in DNA: TGTGCCAGCAGTTACGGCAGGCCTAGCTCTGGGGCCAACGTCCTGACTTTC.

This clonotype has at least ten counts. The chain links TRBV7-2 to TRBJ2-3; D might be TRBD2 (7 bases). CDR1 is SGHTA, CDR2 FQGNSA, per germline. V dropped 2 bases and J dropped 1 base, with 10 bases sitting between them. This CDR3 contains 15 residues. The chain's CDR3 is CASSLSGGRTDTQYF. CDR3 coding DNA: TGTGCCAGCAGCTTATCCGGGGGGCGCACAGATACGCAGTATTTT.

The V gene is TRBV15, the J gene TRBJ2-3; D is unclear. This CDR3 spans 14 amino acids. Deletions cut 3 bases from V and 1 base from J, with 8 bases between. Germline CDR1 reads LNHNV; CDR2 reads YYDKDF (reference sequence). CDR3 nucleotide sequence: TGTGCCACCAGCAGGGGCTCGGGCACAGATACGCAGTATTTT. Amino acids: CATSRGSGTDTQYF.

This clonotype was recorded at least ten times. The chain has TRBV9 and TRBJ1-1; 8 bases line up with TRBD1. Germline V gene sequence: CDR1 SGDLS, CDR2 YYNGEE. The CDR3 covers 16 residues. The V segment lost 0 bases and the J segment 4 bases; nucleotides outside the gene matches: 8. Written as DNA, the CDR3 is TGTGCCAGCAGCGTAGCTGCGGCAGGGGGCGGCACTGAAGCTTTCTTT. Its translation is CASSVAAAGGGTEAFF.

In its sample, this clonotype was seen a few times. The CDR3 bases are TGTGCCAGCAGCTTAGGTGGTGCGGGGAGCTCCTATAATTCACCCCTCCACTTT. Protein: CASSLGGAGSSYNSPLHF. V and J are TRBV7-6 and TRBJ1-6; unclear D gene. Germline lookup yields CDR1 SGHVS and CDR2 FNYEAQ. V was pared by 1 base and J by 0 bases, with 13 bases between. The CDR3 is 18 amino acids.

This clonotype was seen only a few times. This sequence may be a read error, since a much larger clone differs from it by one base. The conserved closing phenylalanine or tryptophan is absent in this CDR3, likely reflecting a read error. V gene TRBV15 combines with J gene TRBJ2-3, with a tentative D call TRBD2 (5 bases). CDR1 is LNHNV and CDR2 is YYDKDF in the germline V gene (reference sequence). The CDR3 spans 16 residues. With 0 bases removed from V and 3 bases from J, the gap between germline ends came to 13 bases. CDR3 DNA: TGTGCCACCAGCAGAGATCCGGGGTGGGGAACAGATACGCAGTATCTT. This gives the protein CATSRDPGWGTDTQYL.

This clonotype was detected a few times. This chain connects TRBV20-1 to TRBJ2-7, with 13 bases lining up with TRBD2. Germline loops: CDR1 DFQATT, CDR2 SNEGSKA (reference sequence). The trim removed 3 bases at V and 0 bases at J, leaving 11 bases unmatched. CDR3 size: 18 residues. CDR3 loop: CSASSRTSGGLYSYEQYF. CDR3 in DNA: TGCAGTGCTAGTTCTCGGACTAGCGGGGGACTCTACTCCTACGAGCAGTACTTC.

Ten or more counts support this clonotype. V is TRBV13 and J is TRBJ2-5, with 15 bases that match TRBD2. V trimming: 5 bases; J trimming: 4 bases; junction bases outside the gene matches: 8. Germline lookup yields CDR1 PRHDT and CDR2 FYEKMQ (reference sequence). The CDR3 is 17 residues long. The CDR3 spells CASSPGLAGGFGETQYF. DNA of the CDR3: TGTGCCAGCAGCCCGGGACTAGCGGGGGGTTTTGGAGAGACCCAGTACTTC. Together with reference TRBV13 and TRBJ2-5, the CDR3 gives the full variable domain: AAGVIQSPRHLIKEKRETATLKCYPIPRHDTVYWYQQGPGQDPQFLISFYEKMQSDKGSIPDRFSAQQFSDYHSELNMSSLELGDSALYFCASSPGLAGGFGETQYFGPGTRLLVL.

The genes are TRBV5-1 and TRBJ2-1; D is possibly TRBD2 (6 bases). V lost 3 bases to trimming and J lost 7 bases, with 17 bases between them. The CDR3 contains 15 residues. The germline V gene encodes CDR1 SGHRS and CDR2 YFSETQ. CDR3 protein: CASSWGRGFSNEQFF. The DNA for the CDR3 is TGCGCCAGCAGCTGGGGCCGGGGGTTTAGTAATGAGCAGTTCTTC.

V and J are TRBV7-2 and TRBJ2-3; D unclear. The CDR3 runs to 13 residues. V was clipped by 1 base and J by 4 bases, with 6 bases between them. Germline lookup yields CDR1 SGHTA and CDR2 FQGNSA. CDR3 sequence (DNA): TGTGCCAGCAGCTTAGTTCCTCCAGATACGCAGTATTTT. Its translation: CASSLVPPDTQYF.

This clonotype was seen more than once but under ten times. This sequence joins TRBV5-1 and TRBJ2-3, with no clear D. V gave up 1 base and J gave up 0 bases, with 15 bases separating them. CDR1 and CDR2 (germline): SGHRS, YFSETQ. The CDR3 sequence is 17 residues long. The CDR3 here is CASSLTRRASSTDTQYF. DNA for the CDR3: TGCGCCAGCAGCTTGACCCGTAGGGCTAGTAGCACAGATACGCAGTATTTT.

In its sample, this clonotype was seen many times. V and J are TRBV20-1 and TRBJ2-1; D is perhaps TRBD2 (7 bases). The CDR3 extends over 16 amino acids. From germline, CDR1 is DFQATT and CDR2 SNEGSKA (reference sequence). Trimming removed 4 bases from V and 2 bases from J, with 18 bases in between. CDR3 DNA sequence: TGCAGTGCTAACGGCGGGGGCCCTAGGGCCTACAATGAGCAGTTCTTC. It encodes CSANGGGPRAYNEQFF.

Turning to this clonotype: Germline and junction disagree at one end, which may indicate a read error. The J gene is TRBJ2-2, the V gene TRBV7-3; 10 bases match TRBD1. Germline CDR1 reads SGHTA; CDR2 reads FQGTGA. There are 20 residues in the CDR3. The CDR3 here is CASGLMAGTGVLANTGELFF. The CDR3 coding sequence is TGTGCCAGCGGCTTAATGGCCGGGACAGGGGTCCTCGCGAACACCGGGGAGCTGTTTTTT.